This T cell receptor (beta chain) derives from a study of blood T cell repertoires in COVID-19. For the study at large: Acute and convalescent COVID-19 specimens originated in the United States, Italy and Spain. PBMCs, B-cell-depleted T cells, or T cells were the source of the cDNA or gDNA that made up the material.

Under the authors' procedure: From reference gene primer amplification, estimates of nucleated cell counts were derived. Libraries were prepared by immunoSEQ multiplex PCR; TCRdb keeps only in-frame clonotypes and omits some of them. V and J calls plus clone size are reproduced from that table; the DNA served to infer D and trimming. The table lists fewer than 300,000 clones, 83% of them singletons, with 5.7% in the top ten. The sequenced material came from peripheral blood. This TCR derives from an elderly man with acute or convalescent COVID-19.

This CDR3 reads CATRRQPTSTFYTDTQYF. The CDR3 coding sequence is TGTGCCACCAGAAGACAGCCTACCTCTACCTTCTACACAGATACGCAGTATTTT. V usage is TRBV7-2 and J usage is TRBJ2-3, with D possibly matching TRBD1 (5 bases). The CDR3 contains 18 residues. In germline, CDR1 is SGHTA, CDR2 FQGNSA. V was clipped by 10 bases and J by 2 bases, with 28 bases between them.